This TCR beta chain was retrieved from a study of T cells in localized non-small cell lung cancer. Study-wide points: Uninvolved adjacent lung showed peak T cell clonality, exceeding tumor. In adjacent lung, a median roughly 62 of the top 100 tumor clones were found.

Note on this clone: Antigen unknown.

Sequencing was performed with immunoSEQ multiplex PCR; in TCRdb, only in-frame clones are kept and a portion is missing. The table includes about 19,000 clones, about nine tenths detected once. This CDR3 region has 16 residues. The V and J genes are TRBV1 and TRBJ2-3; TRBD2 was called by the table and not checked on the DNA. TRBV1 is given as a pseudogene. The source was peripheral blood, collected before any cancer treatment. This clonotype was obtained from a male donor aged 60 or over with stage I squamous cell lung carcinoma. This CDR3 is CTSRSSSGRLTDTQYF. The CDR3, as DNA: TGCACCAGCAGATCATCCAGCGGACGTCTCACAGATACGCAGTATTTT.